This T cell receptor beta chain was identified in a study of long-term antiretroviral therapy in people with HIV. General study findings and limits: Diversity increased after ART yet remained lower than in transplant donor controls. Blood, drawn from the mid-2000s to the late 2010s, may reflect older ART regimens.

Post-ART PBMC samples numbered at least two per donor, and pre-ART ones at least one. People in the study who had HIV all got their treatment in the United States. They ran version v3.0 of the immunoSEQ assay at survey level. Clones were sequenced by immunoSEQ multiplex PCR, and TCRdb holds only the in-frame ones, with some missing. The table lists roughly 50,000 clones, roughly four fifths of them singletons, with 2.5% to 3% in the top ten. Remarks on this clone: The antigen is not known.

The V end was cut by 2 bases, the J end by 0 bases, with 10 bases between. There are 16 residues in the CDR3. The germline gives CDR1 MNHEY, CDR2 SMNVEV (reference sequence). The gene calls are TRBV27 and TRBJ2-2; tentatively, D is TRBD1 or TRBD2 (6 bases each). The material sequenced was unsorted PBMCs, taken 0.8 years after starting antiretroviral therapy. This receptor was obtained from a woman aged 18-30 years with HIV. CDR3 nucleotides: TGTGCCAGCAGTTTAGGGGGCGGGGCGAACACCGGGGAGCTGTTTTTT. Translating it yields CASSLGGGANTGELFF.